This T cell receptor beta chain was retrieved from a study of T-cell memory formation after mild COVID-19. In the study overall: Largely donor-specific sequence clusters came from a couple of donors.

Losses at the gene ends were 0 bases for V and 8 bases for J; bases not matched to a gene: 8. Per germline, CDR1 SGHRS and CDR2 YFSETQ. The CDR3 runs 15 residues. Findings and limits, study-wide: Prior to infection, memory already included some responding clones, suggesting cross-reactive memory joined.

5'RACE primed from the constant segment yielded TCR alpha and TCR beta cDNA libraries bearing sample barcodes and UMIs. TCRdb analysed the 5' RACE reads with MiXCR anew, one entry per CDR3 protein. The table lists under 550,000 distinct CDR3 sequences, roughly 18% of them singletons. This clonotype was seen a few times. Its antigen is as yet unknown. The chain is built from TRBV5-1 and TRBJ2-1; 7 nucleotides agree with TRBD1. The sample taken for sequencing was PBMCs or a T cell subset sorted from them (not recorded which). The sequence came from an adult woman who had mild COVID-19 (a few samples of this study predate the infection). Cell type and time point are not known. The CDR3 spells CASSLGQGNGDEQFF. Written as DNA, the CDR3 is TGCGCCAGCAGCTTGGGACAGGGTAATGGGGATGAGCAGTTCTTC.